The rows below give T cell receptor beta chains drawn from one sample of a study of shared clonotypes between healthy human individuals. Generated by immunoSEQ multiplex PCR, the TCRdb table keeps only in-frame clones and is missing some. The table shows about 490,000 clones, with over 65% occurring only once. What was sequenced was PBMCs. These receptors were obtained from a woman aged 40 to 55 in good health. Some clones in this sample may be carry-over from other donors' samples. The CDR3 runs from the conserved cysteine through the conserved F or W. The D gene is left open where the match is weak. Size is stated for part of the rows, as once, few or many counts, or as a class when the clone is expanded.

abundance: -
d_gene: -
j_gene: TRBJ2-5
v_gene: TRBV27
CDR3nt: TGTGCCAGCAGAAACGGGACATCTATGTGGGAGACCCAGTACTTC
CDR3aa: CASRNGTSMWETQYF

abundance: -
d_gene: -
j_gene: TRBJ1-6
v_gene: TRBV4-1
CDR3nt: TGCGCCAGCAGCCAAGTAGGGGATGGTTCACCCCTCCACTTT
CDR3aa: CASSQVGDGSPLHF

abundance: few
d_gene: -
j_gene: TRBJ1-5
v_gene: TRBV7-9
CDR3nt: TGTGCCAGCAGCCTAGCGGGGAGTCAGCCCCAGCATTTT
CDR3aa: CASSLAGSQPQHF

abundance: -
d_gene: -
j_gene: TRBJ1-1
v_gene: TRBV18
CDR3nt: TGTGCCAGCTCACCAGGCTGGACTGAAGCTTTCTTT
CDR3aa: CASSPGWTEAFF

abundance: once
d_gene: TRBD2
j_gene: TRBJ2-3
v_gene: TRBV9
CDR3nt: TGTGCCAGCAGCGTAGGGGGACTAGCGGGGTGGGGAGTGCAGTATTTT
CDR3aa: CASSVGGLAGWGVQYF

abundance: -
d_gene: TRBD2
j_gene: TRBJ2-7
v_gene: TRBV7-2
CDR3nt: TGTGCCAGCAGCCTCATCCTAGCGGGAGCCGAGCAGTACTTC
CDR3aa: CASSLILAGAEQYF

abundance: -
d_gene: -
j_gene: TRBJ2-3
v_gene: TRBV6-6
CDR3nt: TGTGCCAGCAGCCCAAATCGGAAGGGTAGCACAGATACGCAGTATTTT
CDR3aa: CASSPNRKGSTDTQYF

abundance: -
d_gene: -
j_gene: TRBJ2-7
v_gene: TRBV6-5
CDR3nt: TGTGCCAGCAGTTACTCGATATCGGGGAGCGAGCAGTACTTC
CDR3aa: CASSYSISGSEQYF

abundance: -
d_gene: -
j_gene: TRBJ2-7
v_gene: TRBV6-1
CDR3nt: TGTGCCAGCACCCCCACACAAACCAGGGGTTACGAGCAGTACTTC
CDR3aa: CASTPTQTRGYEQYF

abundance: -
d_gene: TRBD2
j_gene: TRBJ2-3
v_gene: TRBV7-2
CDR3nt: TGTGCCAGCAGCTCTCCCCGCGGGAGGAGCACAGATACGCAGTATTTT
CDR3aa: CASSSPRGRSTDTQYF

abundance: few
d_gene: -
j_gene: TRBJ1-2
v_gene: TRBV6-1
CDR3nt: TGTGCCAGCAGTGCCACGGGGGCAGATGGCTACACCTTC
CDR3aa: CASSATGADGYTF

abundance: -
d_gene: -
j_gene: TRBJ2-5
v_gene: TRBV5-4
CDR3nt: TGTGCCAGCAGCTTTCCGGGGGCGGGAGAGACCCAGTACTTC
CDR3aa: CASSFPGAGETQYF

abundance: -
d_gene: TRBD2
j_gene: TRBJ2-5
v_gene: TRBV5-1
CDR3nt: TGCGCCAGCAGCGTCCGACTAGCGGGAGGGGGACAAGAGACCCAGTACTTC
CDR3aa: CASSVRLAGGGQETQYF

abundance: -
d_gene: -
j_gene: TRBJ1-5
v_gene: TRBV18
CDR3nt: TGTGCCAGCTCACCGGACCGAGTAAATCAGCCCCAGCATTTT
CDR3aa: CASSPDRVNQPQHF

abundance: -
d_gene: -
j_gene: TRBJ2-7
v_gene: TRBV6-6
CDR3nt: TGTGCCAGCAGCACTAACAGAGTTCTGTCCGAGCAGTACTTC
CDR3aa: CASSTNRVLSEQYF

abundance: -
d_gene: TRBD2
j_gene: TRBJ2-1
v_gene: TRBV9
CDR3nt: TGTGCCAGCAGTATGACTAGCGGAAACAATGAGCAGTTCTTC
CDR3aa: CASSMTSGNNEQFF

abundance: -
d_gene: TRBD1
j_gene: TRBJ2-2
v_gene: TRBV19
CDR3nt: TGTGCCAGTAGTCTCGCGGGGACAGGGTCGTTCACCGGGGAGCTGTTTTTT
CDR3aa: CASSLAGTGSFTGELFF

abundance: few
d_gene: TRBD1
j_gene: TRBJ2-2
v_gene: TRBV5-1
CDR3nt: TGCGCCAGCAGCCTCGGGACAGTTGTAGGGGAGCTGTTTTTT
CDR3aa: CASSLGTVVGELFF

abundance: -
d_gene: TRBD2
j_gene: TRBJ2-3
v_gene: TRBV11-2
CDR3nt: TGTGCCAGCAGCTTAGGGAAGACTAGCGGGAGGGATACGCAGTATTTT
CDR3aa: CASSLGKTSGRDTQYF

abundance: few
d_gene: -
j_gene: TRBJ1-3
v_gene: TRBV19
CDR3nt: TGTGCCAGTAGTATACAGGCGGCTGCTGGAAACACCATATATTTT
CDR3aa: CASSIQAAAGNTIYF

abundance: -
d_gene: TRBD1
j_gene: TRBJ1-2
v_gene: TRBV19
CDR3nt: TGTGCCAGTAGCCTACAGGGGAACTATGGCTACACCTTC
CDR3aa: CASSLQGNYGYTF

abundance: -
d_gene: TRBD1
j_gene: TRBJ2-1
v_gene: TRBV14
CDR3nt: TGTGCCAGCAGCCAAGTTCGCGGGACAGGTATCCAATCCTACAATGAGCAGTTCTTC
CDR3aa: CASSQVRGTGIQSYNEQFF

abundance: -
d_gene: -
j_gene: TRBJ2-1
v_gene: TRBV28
CDR3nt: TGTGCCAGCAGCCCGCTGACAGACTACAATGAGGGGAAGCAGTTCTTC
CDR3aa: CASSPLTDYNEGKQFF

abundance: -
d_gene: TRBD1
j_gene: TRBJ2-6
v_gene: TRBV28
CDR3nt: TGTGCCAGCAGGGGGACAGGGGGATATGCGGGGGCCAACGTCCTGACTTTC
CDR3aa: CASRGTGGYAGANVLTF

abundance: -
d_gene: TRBD2
j_gene: TRBJ2-1
v_gene: TRBV10-3
CDR3nt: TGTGCCATCAGGGAGGCGGGAGAAATCTCCTACAATGAGCAGTTCTTC
CDR3aa: CAIREAGEISYNEQFF

abundance: few
d_gene: -
j_gene: TRBJ2-3
v_gene: TRBV5-1
CDR3nt: TGCGCCAGCAGCTTGCGAACAGGGAGTTCCACAGATACGCAGTATTTT
CDR3aa: CASSLRTGSSTDTQYF

abundance: -
d_gene: -
j_gene: TRBJ2-5
v_gene: TRBV27
CDR3nt: TGTGCCAGCAGTTTGGGACGTCAAGAGACCCAGTACTTC
CDR3aa: CASSLGRQETQYF

abundance: -
d_gene: -
j_gene: TRBJ2-7
v_gene: TRBV18
CDR3nt: TGTGCCAGCTCACCAACAGGGTTCGATCACGAGCAGTACTTC
CDR3aa: CASSPTGFDHEQYF

abundance: -
d_gene: -
j_gene: TRBJ2-7
v_gene: TRBV11-2
CDR3nt: TGTGCCAGCAGCTTAGCTCACCTTCCCTACGAGCAGTACTTC
CDR3aa: CASSLAHLPYEQYF

abundance: -
d_gene: -
j_gene: TRBJ2-7
v_gene: TRBV2
CDR3nt: TGTGCCAGCGGTGCGGTGGGGGGCGAGCAGTACTTC
CDR3aa: CASGAVGGEQYF

abundance: -
d_gene: -
j_gene: TRBJ1-1
v_gene: TRBV11-1
CDR3nt: TGTGCCAGCAGCTTACGACAGACTTTCCGAGCTTTCTTT
CDR3aa: CASSLRQTFRAFF

abundance: few
d_gene: -
j_gene: TRBJ1-1
v_gene: TRBV2
CDR3nt: TGTGCCAGCAGTGGCGGACAGTCGGGGATGGTTACTGAAGCTTTCTTT
CDR3aa: CASSGGQSGMVTEAFF

abundance: -
d_gene: -
j_gene: TRBJ1-3
v_gene: TRBV2
CDR3nt: TGTGCCAGCAGTGTCGAGTCGGGGCCTGGAAACACCATATATTTT
CDR3aa: CASSVESGPGNTIYF

abundance: -
d_gene: -
j_gene: TRBJ1-5
v_gene: TRBV21-1
CDR3nt: TGTGCCAGCAGGGCAACAGGGTCCGGGGATCAGCCCCAGCATTTT
CDR3aa: CASRATGSGDQPQHF

abundance: -
d_gene: TRBD2
j_gene: TRBJ2-5
v_gene: TRBV6-4
CDR3nt: TGTGCCAGCAAGAAAAGAGGGACTAGCGAACAAGAGACCCAGTACTTC
CDR3aa: CASKKRGTSEQETQYF

abundance: once
d_gene: -
j_gene: TRBJ2-5
v_gene: TRBV5-1
CDR3nt: TGCGCCAGCAGCTTGGCCGGGACAACGGAAGAGACCCAGTACTTC
CDR3aa: CASSLAGTTEETQYF

abundance: -
d_gene: TRBD1
j_gene: TRBJ1-4
v_gene: TRBV27
CDR3nt: TGTGCCAGCAGTTCATCCGGGACAGGGGCCTCCGATGAAAAACTGTTTTTT
CDR3aa: CASSSSGTGASDEKLFF

abundance: -
d_gene: -
j_gene: TRBJ2-2
v_gene: TRBV7-3
CDR3nt: TGTGCCAGCAGCTCGTTGGGGGACCCGAACACCGGGGAGCTGTTTTTT
CDR3aa: CASSSLGDPNTGELFF

abundance: -
d_gene: -
j_gene: TRBJ1-2
v_gene: TRBV5-2
CDR3nt: TGTGCCAGCAACCGAAAGACCTATGGCTACACCTTC
CDR3aa: CASNRKTYGYTF

abundance: -
d_gene: -
j_gene: TRBJ2-3
v_gene: TRBV5-1
CDR3nt: TGCGCCAGCAGCTCGGGACCCGCCACAGATACGCAGTATTTT
CDR3aa: CASSSGPATDTQYF

abundance: few
d_gene: -
j_gene: TRBJ1-5
v_gene: TRBV19
CDR3nt: TGTGCCAGTAGTAGTACCCAGAATCAGCCCCAGCATTTT
CDR3aa: CASSSTQNQPQHF

abundance: -
d_gene: -
j_gene: TRBJ2-3
v_gene: TRBV18
CDR3nt: TGTGCCAGCTCACCATCGGGATCCACAGATACGCAGTATTTT
CDR3aa: CASSPSGSTDTQYF

abundance: -
d_gene: -
j_gene: TRBJ2-7
v_gene: TRBV11-1
CDR3nt: TGTGCCAGCAGCTTAGGGGACTCCTACGAGCAGTACTTC
CDR3aa: CASSLGDSYEQYF

abundance: once
d_gene: -
j_gene: TRBJ1-4
v_gene: TRBV12-1
CDR3nt: TGTGCCAGCAGCTTTGTCGCGACAGCTAATGAAAAACTGTTTTTT
CDR3aa: CASSFVATANEKLFF

abundance: -
d_gene: -
j_gene: TRBJ2-3
v_gene: TRBV5-4
CDR3nt: TGTGCCAGCAGCTTAGCCCGCGGGGCAGATACGCAGTATTTT
CDR3aa: CASSLARGADTQYF

abundance: once
d_gene: -
j_gene: TRBJ2-6
v_gene: TRBV4-2
CDR3nt: TGTGCCAGCAGCCCCCCTGGATCCGGGGCCAACGTCCTGACTTTC
CDR3aa: CASSPPGSGANVLTF

abundance: -
d_gene: -
j_gene: TRBJ2-7
v_gene: TRBV7-3
CDR3nt: TGTGCCAGCAGCTCCCAACCCGGCGGCGGCGAGCAGTACTTC
CDR3aa: CASSSQPGGGEQYF

abundance: -
d_gene: -
j_gene: TRBJ1-5
v_gene: TRBV19
CDR3nt: TGTGCCAGTACCGGACATTCGAGCAATCAGCCCCAGCATTTT
CDR3aa: CASTGHSSNQPQHF

abundance: -
d_gene: -
j_gene: TRBJ2-5
v_gene: TRBV4-3
CDR3nt: TGCGCCAGCAGCCAAGATCTTCGTGAGACCCAGTACTTC
CDR3aa: CASSQDLRETQYF

abundance: -
d_gene: TRBD1
j_gene: TRBJ2-1
v_gene: TRBV29-1
CDR3nt: TGCAGCGTTGAAATGGGACAGGGGGCGAGGTACAATGAGCAGTTCTTC
CDR3aa: CSVEMGQGARYNEQFF

abundance: -
d_gene: -
j_gene: TRBJ2-2
v_gene: TRBV30
CDR3nt: TGTGCCTGGAAAGGAAAGGGACATGACACCGGGGAGCTGTTTTTT
CDR3aa: CAWKGKGHDTGELFF

abundance: -
d_gene: -
j_gene: TRBJ2-1
v_gene: TRBV28
CDR3nt: TGTGCCAGCAGTCCACCAGGGGTCTCCTACAATGAGCAGTTCTTC
CDR3aa: CASSPPGVSYNEQFF